This T cell receptor beta chain was captured in a study of neurological immune-mediated disorders. Overall study findings and caveats: Patients with HTLV-1-associated myelopathy showed the most TCR clonal expansion. Those with multiple sclerosis showed the least, falling below healthy controls.

This clonotype showed up many times. The antigen is undetermined. Synthesis of cDNA used 5'RACE (with 10-nucleotide random UMIs). TCRdb reprocessed the 5' RACE reads with MiXCR, giving one entry per CDR3 protein. The sample includes roughly 32,000 distinct CDR3 sequences, 13% seen only once; the top ten take approximately 5.6%. Time point indicated: technical triplicate 2. The sorted libraries involved the use of about 930,000 CD4+ or CD8+ T cells. The CDR3 sequence is 15 residues long. The V end was cut by 8 bases, the J end by 5 bases, with 18 bases between. CDR1 is MNHNS, CDR2 SASEGT, per germline. V and J are TRBV6-1 and TRBJ2-2; D is perhaps TRBD1 (5 bases). Material for sequencing was CD4+ T cells from blood. This TCR was recovered from a female donor with HTLV-1-associated myelopathy (HAM/TSP). The CDR3 DNA is TGTGCCAGCGTGCGTCAGGGCGTAGGGACCGGGGAGCTGTTTTTT. Its protein product is CASVRQGVGTGELFF.